The clone carrying this TCR beta chain was observed at least ten times. The target antigen is unknown. With V trimmed by 5 bases and J by 3 bases, 7 bases remained unmatched. The germline V gene has CDR1 DFQATT and CDR2 SNEGSKA (reference sequence). The CDR3 has 15 amino acids. These data are taken from a study of CD8 T cells in ankylosing spondylitis. Whole-study findings and limits: Apparently characteristic of ankylosing spondylitis blood was a TCR beta motif (eight highly homologous variants).

TCRdb processed the 5' RACE reads anew with MiXCR; each CDR3 protein has one entry. This sample has 500,000 to 550,000 distinct CDR3 sequences, with roughly 12% found just once. The source of this sequence is a male donor with ankylosing spondylitis. V usage is TRBV20-1 and J usage is TRBJ2-1, with TRBD2 matching 10 bases. The sequenced material came from blood, either unsorted or a sorted T cell fraction (not recorded which). The CDR3 DNA reads as TGCAGTGCTCAAAGGACTAGCGGATTCTACAATGAGCAGTTCTTC. This codes for CSAQRTSGFYNEQFF.